The next 21 T cell receptor beta chains were all read from a single sample in a study of monozygotic twins with inflammatory bowel disease. For each CDR3 protein, TCRdb gives one entry from its re-call of the 5' RACE reads, without DNA. The sample's table shows approximately 340,000 distinct CDR3 sequences. The sequenced sample was blood. All receptors come from a human donor with ulcerative colitis or Crohn's disease, or a healthy co-twin of an affected twin (not recorded which).

The chain uses TRBV10-3 and TRBJ1-1; TCRdb reports TRBD1, a call that lacks DNA to check it against. Germline CDR1 and CDR2: ENHRY and SYGVKD. The CDR3 loop spans 14 amino acids. The CDR3 is CAISDRQGDTEAFF.

CDR3 region: CASSLAADEGETQYF. V and J are TRBV7-9 and TRBJ2-5; the D gene TCRdb calls, TRBD1, cannot be checked with no DNA. This CDR3 contains 15 residues. Germline V gene data show CDR1 as SEHNR and CDR2 as FQNEAQ (reference sequence).

The CDR3 reads CASSSTLAAQYF. The rearrangement links TRBV7-2 to TRBJ2-3; as DNA is missing, the TRBD2 call by TCRdb cannot be tested. Germline V CDR1 and CDR2: SGHTA, FQGNSA. This CDR3 comprises 12 residues.

The CDR3 region is CASSPTGTSAQPQHF. The J gene is TRBJ1-5, the V gene TRBV9; no DNA is available, so the TRBD1 call from TCRdb remains unchecked. Germline V gives CDR1 SGDLS, CDR2 YYNGEE. The CDR3 consists of 15 residues.

The chain combines TRBV5-4 with TRBJ2-7. In germline, CDR1 is SGHNT, CDR2 YYREEE (reference sequence). This CDR3 has 13 residues. The CDR3 loop is CASSVGGSYEQYF.

The CDR3 is CASSLRQEPYNEQFF. This chain joins TRBV7-2 and TRBJ2-1. Per the germline V gene, CDR1 is SGHTA and CDR2 is FQGNSA. The CDR3 totals 15 residues. The full variable domain, completed using reference TRBV7-2 and TRBJ2-1, is GAGVSQSPSNKVTEKGKDVELRCDPISGHTALYWYRQSLGQGLEFLIYFQGNSAPDKSGLPSDRFSAERTGGSVSTLTIQRTQQEDSAVYLCASSLRQEPYNEQFFGPGTRLTVL.

V gene TRBV4-1 combines with J gene TRBJ2-3; the D call from TCRdb, TRBD1, cannot be confirmed without DNA. The CDR3 length is 17 residues. The germline V gene encodes CDR1 MGHRA and CDR2 YSYEKL. The CDR3 here is CASSPLPGQGPPDTQYF.

This chain joins TRBV18 and TRBJ2-1. The V gene's germline CDR1 is KGHSH and CDR2 LQKENI. The CDR3 is 15 residues long. CDR3 amino acids: CASSPNFGENNEQFF.

The chain is built from TRBV7-2 and TRBJ1-3. Per the germline V gene, CDR1 is SGHTA and CDR2 is FQGNSA. The CDR3 extends over 13 amino acids. This CDR3 is CASSLEVGNTIYF.

V usage is TRBV6-1 and J usage is TRBJ2-1; lacking DNA, the TRBD1 call made by TCRdb goes unchecked. The CDR3 totals 14 residues. Germline CDR1 reads MNHNS; CDR2 reads SASEGT. CDR3 amino acids: CASSRQGASNEQFF.

CDR3 in amino acids: CASSLAQGRNQPQHF. The chain carries TRBV7-2 and TRBJ1-5. The germline gives CDR1 SGHTA, CDR2 FQGNSA. The CDR3 is 15 residues long. The complete variable domain, with remaining parts taken from reference TRBV7-2 and TRBJ1-5, reads GAGVSQSPSNKVTEKGKDVELRCDPISGHTALYWYRQSLGQGLEFLIYFQGNSAPDKSGLPSDRFSAERTGGSVSTLTIQRTQQEDSAVYLCASSLAQGRNQPQHFGDGTRLSIL.

The chain uses TRBV6-1 and TRBJ1-5. Germline loops: CDR1 MNHNS, CDR2 SASEGT. The length of the CDR3 is 14 residues. The CDR3 region is CASSPFGSNQPQHF.

The chain links TRBV14 to TRBJ2-1; checking the TCRdb D call of TRBD1 is not possible without DNA. This CDR3 spans 14 amino acids. Germline assignment: CDR1 SGHDN and CDR2 FVKESK. The CDR3 sequence is CASSQLIAPNEQFF.

This rearrangement joins TRBV12-3 or TRBV12-4 to TRBJ1-2. This CDR3 contains 13 residues. The CDR3 reads CASSFQEGYGYTF.

V usage is TRBV10-3 and J usage is TRBJ2-5; lacking DNA, the TRBD1 call made by TCRdb goes unchecked. The germline V gene has CDR1 ENHRY and CDR2 SYGVKD. The CDR3 runs to 16 residues. The CDR3 spells CAISVGLRDTQETQYF.

V and J are TRBV7-9 and TRBJ2-6; TCRdb reports TRBD1, a call that lacks DNA to check it against. The CDR3 consists of 16 residues. Germline V CDR1 and CDR2: SEHNR, FQNEAQ (reference sequence). The CDR3 reads CAGSSGQLSGANVLTF.

The V and J genes are TRBV6-6 and TRBJ2-5; TCRdb indicates TRBD1, and absent DNA this call remains unverified. This CDR3 has 12 residues. Germline CDR1 is MNHNY and CDR2 is SVGAGI (reference sequence). CDR3: CASSRAKETQYF.

The genes are TRBV5-4 and TRBJ1-1. There are 12 residues in the CDR3. Germline loops: CDR1 SGHNT, CDR2 YYREEE (reference sequence). The CDR3 protein is CASSADEFEAFF.

The chain is built from TRBV6-4 and TRBJ2-2. Germline V gene sequence: CDR1 MRHNA, CDR2 SNTAGT. The CDR3 length is 13 residues. The CDR3 loop reads CASGTSNTGELFF.

This chain links TRBV7-3 with TRBJ2-7; TCRdb returns TRBD1, unconfirmable since there is no DNA. CDR1 SGHTA and CDR2 FQGTGA come from the germline V gene. This CDR3 spans 15 amino acids. CDR3 sequence reads: CASSDAGDPTYEQYF.

This rearrangement joins TRBV6-5 to TRBJ2-7; checking the TCRdb D call of TRBD1 is not possible without DNA. The CDR3 consists of 17 residues. From germline, CDR1 is MNHEY and CDR2 SVGAGI. CDR3 amino acids: CASSYGTGGSSSYEQYF.